This T cell receptor (beta chain) derives from a study of cytomegalovirus exposure and HLA in healthy donors. As for the study in general: Drawn from HLA-typed donors, about 82 million unique TCRs were held in an early data release. Of more than 350 genotyped donors, around 76% clustered with self-reported Caucasian donors. Points from the study as a whole: Later analysis identified 15,000 to 20,000 TCR beta sequences associated with HLA alleles, using a false discovery rate threshold of 0.05. In a later analysis, TCR beta V- and J-gene trimming was associated with a missense DCLRE1C variant.

The V gene's germline CDR1 is SQVTM and CDR2 ANQGSEA. The CDR3 loop spans 15 amino acids. Trimming at V came to 0 bases and at J to 3 bases, leaving 8 bases not matched to a gene. A note on this clone: Its antigen remains unknown.

The PCR was carried out with 60 Vbeta primers and 13 Jbeta primers. The table came from immunoSEQ multiplex PCR; TCRdb's copy has only in-frame clones and leaves some out. The top ten hold approximately 2.6% of the sample, which has around 70,000 clones, less than 65% seen once. The chain couples TRBV29-1 to TRBJ2-7, with 7 bases matching TRBD1. Sequenced sample: PBMCs. The receptor was derived from a man aged 25 to 45 in good health and CMV-seronegative. The CDR3 region is CSVEEVAGGIYEQYF. For the CDR3, the DNA is TGCAGCGTTGAAGAAGTAGCAGGGGGTATCTACGAGCAGTACTTC.